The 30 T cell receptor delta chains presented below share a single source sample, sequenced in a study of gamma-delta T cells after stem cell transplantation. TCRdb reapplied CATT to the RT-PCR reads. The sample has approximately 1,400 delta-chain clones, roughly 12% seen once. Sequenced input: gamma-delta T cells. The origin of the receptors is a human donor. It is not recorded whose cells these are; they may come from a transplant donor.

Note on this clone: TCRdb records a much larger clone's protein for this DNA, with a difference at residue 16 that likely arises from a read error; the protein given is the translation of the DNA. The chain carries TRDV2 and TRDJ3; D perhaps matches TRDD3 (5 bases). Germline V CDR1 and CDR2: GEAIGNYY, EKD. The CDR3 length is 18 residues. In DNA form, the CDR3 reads TGTGCCTGTGACACCGGCGGACCTAGCTCCTGGGACACCCGACAGAAGTTTTTC. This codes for CACDTGGPSSWDTRQKFF.

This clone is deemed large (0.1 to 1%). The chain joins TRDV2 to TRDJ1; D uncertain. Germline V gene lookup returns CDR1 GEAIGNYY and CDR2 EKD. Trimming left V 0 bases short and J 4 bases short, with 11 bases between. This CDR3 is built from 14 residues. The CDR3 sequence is CACDTVGNGDKLIF. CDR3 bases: TGTGCCTGTGACACCGTAGGGAACGGCGATAAACTCATCTTT.

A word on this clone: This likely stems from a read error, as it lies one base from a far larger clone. The CDR3 is CACDTLGPPLLGDTLQYTDRLIF. In DNA form, the CDR3 reads TGTGCCTGTGACACCCTCGGGCCCCCCTTACTGGGGGATACGCTTCAGTACACCGATAGACTCATCTTT. V and J are TRDV2 and TRDJ1, with 13 bases that match TRDD3. The CDR3 has 23 residues. CDR1 and CDR2 (germline): GEAIGNYY, EKD.

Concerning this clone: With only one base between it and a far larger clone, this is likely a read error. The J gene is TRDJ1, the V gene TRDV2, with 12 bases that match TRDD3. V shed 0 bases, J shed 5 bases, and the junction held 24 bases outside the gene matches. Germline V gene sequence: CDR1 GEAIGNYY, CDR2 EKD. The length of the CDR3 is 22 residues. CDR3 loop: CACDTVSYSDFGTGGYWDKLIF. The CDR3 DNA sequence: TGTGCCTGTGACACCGTCTCCTACAGTGATTTCGGTACTGGGGGATACTGGGATAAACTCATCTTT.

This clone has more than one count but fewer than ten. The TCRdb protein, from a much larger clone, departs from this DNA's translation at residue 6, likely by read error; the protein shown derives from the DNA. CDR3 residues: CACDTELGSWDTRQMFF. In DNA form, the CDR3 reads TGTGCCTGTGACACCGAACTGGGCTCCTGGGACACCCGACAGATGTTTTTC. V gene TRDV2 combines with J gene TRDJ3; possibly TRDD3 for D (6 bases). The germline V gene has CDR1 GEAIGNYY and CDR2 EKD. The CDR3 sequence is 17 residues long. The V end was cut by 0 bases, the J end by 0 bases, with 8 bases between.

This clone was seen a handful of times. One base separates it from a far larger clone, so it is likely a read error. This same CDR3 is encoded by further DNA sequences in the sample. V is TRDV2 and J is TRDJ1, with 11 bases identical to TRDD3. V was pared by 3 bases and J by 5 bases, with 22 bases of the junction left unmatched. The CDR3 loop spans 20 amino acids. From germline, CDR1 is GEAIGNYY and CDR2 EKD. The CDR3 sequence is CACDLMSAGLGDTSTDKLIF. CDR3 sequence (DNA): TGTGCCTGTGACTTGATGTCGGCGGGGCTGGGGGATACATCCACAGATAAACTCATCTTT.

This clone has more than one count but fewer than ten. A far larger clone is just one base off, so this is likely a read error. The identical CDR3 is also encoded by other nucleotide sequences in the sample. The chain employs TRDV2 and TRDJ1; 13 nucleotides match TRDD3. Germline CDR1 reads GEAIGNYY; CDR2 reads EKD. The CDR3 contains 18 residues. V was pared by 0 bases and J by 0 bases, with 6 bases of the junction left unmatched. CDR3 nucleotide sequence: TGTGCCTGTGACACCCTACTGGGGGATACGCTATACACCGATAAACTCATCTTT. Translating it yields CACDTLLGDTLYTDKLIF.

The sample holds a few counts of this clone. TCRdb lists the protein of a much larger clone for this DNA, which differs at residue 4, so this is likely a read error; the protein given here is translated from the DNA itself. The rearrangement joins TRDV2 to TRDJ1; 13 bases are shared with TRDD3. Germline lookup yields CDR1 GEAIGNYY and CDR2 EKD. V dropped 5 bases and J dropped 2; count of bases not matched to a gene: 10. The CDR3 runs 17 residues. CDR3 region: CACALVLGDTRTDKLIF. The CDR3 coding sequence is TGTGCCTGTGCCCTCGTACTGGGGGATACGAGGACCGATAAACTCATCTTT.

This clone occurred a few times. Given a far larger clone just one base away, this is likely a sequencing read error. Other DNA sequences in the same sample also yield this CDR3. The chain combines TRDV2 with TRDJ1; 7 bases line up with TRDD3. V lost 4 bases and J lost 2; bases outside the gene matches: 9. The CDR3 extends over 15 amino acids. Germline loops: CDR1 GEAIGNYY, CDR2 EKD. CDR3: CACDRLGESTDKLIF. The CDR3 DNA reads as TGTGCCTGTGATCGCTTGGGGGAGAGTACCGATAAACTCATCTTT.

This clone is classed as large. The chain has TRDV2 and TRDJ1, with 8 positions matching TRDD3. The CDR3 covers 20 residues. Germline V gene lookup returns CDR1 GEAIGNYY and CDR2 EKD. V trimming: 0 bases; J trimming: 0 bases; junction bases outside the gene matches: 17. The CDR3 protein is CACDTVGGFGGDKYTDKLIF. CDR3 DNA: TGTGCCTGTGACACCGTTGGGGGATTTGGGGGGGATAAGTACACCGATAAACTCATCTTT.

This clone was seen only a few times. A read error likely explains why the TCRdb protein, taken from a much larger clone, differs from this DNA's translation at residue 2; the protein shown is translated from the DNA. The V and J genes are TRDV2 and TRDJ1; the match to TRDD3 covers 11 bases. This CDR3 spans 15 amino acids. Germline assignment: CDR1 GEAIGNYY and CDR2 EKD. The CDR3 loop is CSCDSLLGDRFELIF. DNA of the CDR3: TGTTCCTGTGACTCCTTACTGGGGGATAGGTTTGAACTCATCTTT.

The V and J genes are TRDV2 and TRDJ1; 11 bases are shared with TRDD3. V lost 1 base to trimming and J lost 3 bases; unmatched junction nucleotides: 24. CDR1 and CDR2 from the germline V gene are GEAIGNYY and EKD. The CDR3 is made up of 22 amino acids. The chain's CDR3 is CACDTAGFPTGASGGYSDKLIF. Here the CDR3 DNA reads TGTGCCTGTGACACGGCGGGCTTTCCTACTGGGGCTTCTGGGGGATACTCCGATAAACTCATCTTT.

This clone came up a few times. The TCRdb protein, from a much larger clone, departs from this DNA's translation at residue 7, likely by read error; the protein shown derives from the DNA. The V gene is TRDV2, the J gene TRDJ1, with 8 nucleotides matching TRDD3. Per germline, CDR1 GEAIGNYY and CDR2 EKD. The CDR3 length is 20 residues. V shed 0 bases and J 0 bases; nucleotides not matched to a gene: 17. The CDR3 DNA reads TGTGCCTGTGACACCGTTAGGGGATTTGGGGGGGATAAGTACACCGATAAACTCATCTTT. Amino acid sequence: CACDTVRGFGGDKYTDKLIF.

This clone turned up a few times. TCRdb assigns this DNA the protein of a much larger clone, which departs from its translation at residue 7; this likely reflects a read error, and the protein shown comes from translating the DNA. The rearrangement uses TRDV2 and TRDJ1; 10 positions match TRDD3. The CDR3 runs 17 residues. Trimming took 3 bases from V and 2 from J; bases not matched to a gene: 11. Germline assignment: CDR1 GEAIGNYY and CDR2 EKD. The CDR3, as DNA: TGTGCCTGTGACCTCGTACGGGGGGATACGAGGACCGATAAACTCATCTTT. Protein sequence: CACDLVRGDTRTDKLIF.

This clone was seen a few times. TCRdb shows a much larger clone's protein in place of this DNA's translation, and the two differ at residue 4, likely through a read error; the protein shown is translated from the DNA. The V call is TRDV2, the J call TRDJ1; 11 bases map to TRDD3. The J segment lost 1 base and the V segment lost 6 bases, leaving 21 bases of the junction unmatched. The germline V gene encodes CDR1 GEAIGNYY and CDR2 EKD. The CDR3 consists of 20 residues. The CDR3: CACYLMSAGLGDTSTDKLIF. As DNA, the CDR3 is TGTGCCTGTTACTTGATGTCGGCGGGGCTGGGGGATACATCCACCGATAAACTCATCTTT.

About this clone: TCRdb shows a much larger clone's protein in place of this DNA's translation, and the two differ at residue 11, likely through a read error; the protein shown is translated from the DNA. CDR3 residues: CACDFLRVGVNTDKLIF. The CDR3 nucleotides read TGTGCCTGTGACTTCCTACGAGTTGGGGTCAACACCGATAAACTCATCTTT. The rearrangement joins TRDV2 to TRDJ1; 7 bases are shared with TRDD2. The ends lost 3 bases at V and 0 bases at J; junction bases unmatched: 12. This CDR3 spans 17 amino acids. CDR1 is GEAIGNYY and CDR2 is EKD in the germline V gene.

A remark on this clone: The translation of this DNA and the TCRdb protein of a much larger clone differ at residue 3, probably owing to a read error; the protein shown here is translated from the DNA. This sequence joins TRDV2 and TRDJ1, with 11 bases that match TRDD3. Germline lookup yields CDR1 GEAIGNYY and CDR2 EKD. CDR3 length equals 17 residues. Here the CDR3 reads CAFDKVKLGDIQEKLIF. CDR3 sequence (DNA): TGTGCCTTTGACAAAGTCAAACTGGGGGATATTCAAGAGAAACTCATCTTT.

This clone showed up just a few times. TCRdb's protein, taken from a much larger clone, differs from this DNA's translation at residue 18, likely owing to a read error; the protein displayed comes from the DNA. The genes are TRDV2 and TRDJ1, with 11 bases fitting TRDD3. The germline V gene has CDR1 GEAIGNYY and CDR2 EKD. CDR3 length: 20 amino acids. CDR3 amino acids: CACDLMSAGLGDTSTDKPIF. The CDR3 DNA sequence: TGTGCCTGTGACTTGATGTCGGCGGGGCTGGGGGATACATCCACCGATAAACCCATCTTT.

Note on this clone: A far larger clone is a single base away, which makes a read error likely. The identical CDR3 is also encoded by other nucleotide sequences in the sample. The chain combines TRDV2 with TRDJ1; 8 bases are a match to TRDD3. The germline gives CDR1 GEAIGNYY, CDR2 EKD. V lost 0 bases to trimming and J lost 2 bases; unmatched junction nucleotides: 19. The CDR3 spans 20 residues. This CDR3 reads CACDTVEMGDPNLNTDKLIF. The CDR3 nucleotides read TGTGCCTGTGACACCGTTGAGATGGGGGATCCAAACTTAAATACCGATAAACTCATCTTT.

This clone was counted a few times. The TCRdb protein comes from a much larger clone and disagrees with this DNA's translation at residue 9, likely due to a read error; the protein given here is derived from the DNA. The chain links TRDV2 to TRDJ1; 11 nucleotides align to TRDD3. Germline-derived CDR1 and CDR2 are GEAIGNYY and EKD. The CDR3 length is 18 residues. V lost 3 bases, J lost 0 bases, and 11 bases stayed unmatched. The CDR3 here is CACDPLGDMRSYTDKLIF. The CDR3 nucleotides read TGTGCCTGTGACCCACTGGGGGATATGCGCTCGTACACCGATAAACTCATCTTT.

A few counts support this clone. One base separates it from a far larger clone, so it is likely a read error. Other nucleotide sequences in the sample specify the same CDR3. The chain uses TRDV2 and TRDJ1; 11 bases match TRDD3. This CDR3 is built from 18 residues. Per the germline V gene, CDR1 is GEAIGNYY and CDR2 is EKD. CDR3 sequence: CACDTLGASGGYSDKLIF. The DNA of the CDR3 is TGTGCCTGTGACACCTTAGGGGCTTCTGGGGGATACTCCGATAAACTAATCTTT.

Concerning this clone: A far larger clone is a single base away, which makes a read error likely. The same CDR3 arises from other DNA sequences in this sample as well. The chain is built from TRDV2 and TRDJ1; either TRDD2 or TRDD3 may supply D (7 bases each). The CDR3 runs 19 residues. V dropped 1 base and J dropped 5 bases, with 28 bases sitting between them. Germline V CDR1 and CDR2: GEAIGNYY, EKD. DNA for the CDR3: TGTGCCTGTGACACGGCGGGCTTTCCTACTGGGGCTTATGGAGATAAACTCATCTTT. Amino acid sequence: CACDTAGFPTGAYGDKLIF.

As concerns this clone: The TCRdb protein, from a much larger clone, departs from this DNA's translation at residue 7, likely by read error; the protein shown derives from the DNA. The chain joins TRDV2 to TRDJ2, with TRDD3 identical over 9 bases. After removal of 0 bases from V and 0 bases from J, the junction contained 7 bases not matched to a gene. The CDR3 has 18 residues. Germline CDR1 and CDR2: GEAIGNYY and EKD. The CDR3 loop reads CACDTVPGGSALTAQLFF. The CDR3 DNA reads TGTGCCTGTGACACCGTGCCTGGGGGATCCGCTTTGACAGCACAACTCTTCTTT.

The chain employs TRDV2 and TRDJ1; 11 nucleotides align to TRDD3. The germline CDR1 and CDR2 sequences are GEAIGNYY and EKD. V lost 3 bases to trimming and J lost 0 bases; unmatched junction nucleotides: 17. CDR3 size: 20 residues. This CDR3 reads CACDPFLRMGDTQYTDKLIF. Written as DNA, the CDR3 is TGTGCCTGTGACCCCTTTCTGAGGATGGGGGATACGCAATACACCGATAAACTCATCTTT.

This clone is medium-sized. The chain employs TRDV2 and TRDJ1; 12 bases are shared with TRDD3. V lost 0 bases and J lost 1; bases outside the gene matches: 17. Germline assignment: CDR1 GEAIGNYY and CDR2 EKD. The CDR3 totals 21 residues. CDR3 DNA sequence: TGTGCCTGTGACACCGTAGTTCTGGGGGATACGCTCAAACGGGGCACCGATAAACTCATCTTT. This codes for CACDTVVLGDTLKRGTDKLIF.

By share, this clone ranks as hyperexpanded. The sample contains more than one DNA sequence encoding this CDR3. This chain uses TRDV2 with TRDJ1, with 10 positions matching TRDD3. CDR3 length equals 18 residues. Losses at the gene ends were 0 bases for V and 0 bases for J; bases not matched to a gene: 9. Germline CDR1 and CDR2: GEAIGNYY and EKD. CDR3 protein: CACDTVKLGDPYTDKLIF. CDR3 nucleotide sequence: TGTGCCTGTGACACCGTAAAACTGGGGGATCCGTACACCGATAAACTCATCTTT.

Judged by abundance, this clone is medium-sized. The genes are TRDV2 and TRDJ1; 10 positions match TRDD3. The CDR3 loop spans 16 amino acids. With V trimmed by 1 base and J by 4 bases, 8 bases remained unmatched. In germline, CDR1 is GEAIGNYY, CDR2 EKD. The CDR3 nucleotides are TGTGCCTGTGACACGGTGGGACTGGGGGATGTCGATAAACTCATCTTT. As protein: CACDTVGLGDVDKLIF.

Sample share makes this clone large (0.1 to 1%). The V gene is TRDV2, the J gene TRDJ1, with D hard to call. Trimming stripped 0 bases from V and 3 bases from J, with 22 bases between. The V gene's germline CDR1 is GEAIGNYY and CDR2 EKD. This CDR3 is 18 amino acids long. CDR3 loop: CACDTVESAPAGPDKLIF. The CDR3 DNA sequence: TGTGCCTGTGACACCGTGGAATCGGCCCCCGCGGGACCCGATAAACTCATCTTT.

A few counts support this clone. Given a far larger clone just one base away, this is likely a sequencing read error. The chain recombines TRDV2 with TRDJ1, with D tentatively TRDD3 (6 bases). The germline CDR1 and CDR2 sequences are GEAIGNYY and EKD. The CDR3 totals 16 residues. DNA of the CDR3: TGTGCCTGTGACACCGTGGGGGGGACCTTGGGCGATAAACGCATCTTT. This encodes CACDTVGGTLGDKRIF.

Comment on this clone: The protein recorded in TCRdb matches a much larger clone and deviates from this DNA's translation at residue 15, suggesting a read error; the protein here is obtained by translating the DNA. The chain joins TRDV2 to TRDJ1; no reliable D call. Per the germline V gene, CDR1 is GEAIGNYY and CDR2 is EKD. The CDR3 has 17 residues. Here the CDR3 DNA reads TGTGCCTGTGACACGGTCGCAAGGTTTCGAGACACCGATAAACGCATCTTT. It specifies CACDTVARFRDTDKRIF.